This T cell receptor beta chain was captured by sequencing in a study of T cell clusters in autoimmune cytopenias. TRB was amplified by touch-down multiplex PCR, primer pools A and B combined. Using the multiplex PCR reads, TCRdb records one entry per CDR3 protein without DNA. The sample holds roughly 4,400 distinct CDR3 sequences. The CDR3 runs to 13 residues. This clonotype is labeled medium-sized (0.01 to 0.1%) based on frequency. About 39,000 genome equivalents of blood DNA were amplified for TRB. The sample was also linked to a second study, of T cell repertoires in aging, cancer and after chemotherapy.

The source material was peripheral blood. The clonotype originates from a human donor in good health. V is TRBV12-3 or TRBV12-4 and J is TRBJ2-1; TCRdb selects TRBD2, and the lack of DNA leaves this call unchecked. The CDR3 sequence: CASSFGGDNEQFF.